The rows below give T cell receptor beta chains drawn from one sample of a study of human T cells and chemical hapten exposure. TCRdb itself ran the RACE reads through MiXCR, one entry per CDR3 protein. The table lists about 120,000 distinct CDR3 sequences, roughly an eighth of them singletons. The source material was whole blood, sampled in connection with sensitization to the hapten diphenylcyclopropenone (DPC). The source of these receptors is a man younger than 35 with alopecia areata. Some clones in this sample may be carry-over from other donors' samples. The CDR3 runs from the conserved cysteine through the conserved F or W. A D gene is named only where the DNA matches it firmly. Rows may omit the clone size; those that give it use once, few, many or a size class.

d_call: -
v_call: TRBV7-7
j_call: TRBJ2-5
clone_size: -
cdr3_aa: CASSSRLGWGSETQYF
cdr3_nt: TGTGCCAGCAGCTCCCGGCTAGGTTGGGGGAGTGAGACCCAGTACTTC

d_call: TRBD1
v_call: TRBV5-5
j_call: TRBJ1-2
clone_size: few
cdr3_aa: CASSLEQGAPIFYGYTF
cdr3_nt: TGTGCCAGCAGCTTGGAACAGGGGGCTCCCATATTCTATGGCTACACCTTC

d_call: -
v_call: TRBV19
j_call: TRBJ1-1
clone_size: many
cdr3_aa: CASSIVVGGNTEAFF
cdr3_nt: TGTGCCAGTAGTATTGTGGTCGGGGGGAACACTGAAGCTTTCTTT

d_call: -
v_call: TRBV28
j_call: TRBJ1-4
clone_size: -
cdr3_aa: CASLGSGTNEKLFF
cdr3_nt: TGTGCCAGCCTGGGGTCGGGGACTAATGAAAAACTGTTTTTT

d_call: TRBD1
v_call: TRBV2
j_call: TRBJ1-2
clone_size: -
cdr3_aa: CASSPGQRLYGYTF
cdr3_nt: TGTGCCAGCAGCCCGGGACAGAGACTATATGGCTACACCTTC

d_call: -
v_call: TRBV29-1
j_call: TRBJ1-2
clone_size: many
cdr3_aa: CSVWAEALVF
cdr3_nt: TGCAGCGTATGGGCCGAAGCCTTGGTCTTC

d_call: -
v_call: TRBV7-9
j_call: TRBJ1-2
clone_size: many
cdr3_aa: CASSPPLGPRYGYTF
cdr3_nt: TGTGCCAGCAGCCCCCCCCTGGGACCGCGATATGGCTACACCTTC

d_call: -
v_call: TRBV10-1
j_call: TRBJ2-1
clone_size: once
cdr3_aa: CASSDLGGYNEQFF
cdr3_nt: TGCGCCAGCAGTGATTTAGGGGGCTACAATGAGCAGTTCTTC

d_call: -
v_call: TRBV7-3
j_call: TRBJ2-3
clone_size: many
cdr3_aa: CASSLGGADTQYF
cdr3_nt: TGTGCCAGCAGCTTAGGTGGGGCAGATACGCAGTATTTT

d_call: -
v_call: TRBV7-2
j_call: TRBJ2-1
clone_size: -
cdr3_aa: CASSLVHVYDEQFF
cdr3_nt: TGTGCCAGCAGCTTAGTGCACGTCTACGATGAGCAGTTCTTC

d_call: -
v_call: TRBV28
j_call: TRBJ2-7
clone_size: -
cdr3_aa: CASSSGDEQYF
cdr3_nt: TGTGCCAGCAGTTCAGGAGACGAGCAGTACTTC

d_call: -
v_call: TRBV5-1
j_call: TRBJ1-2
clone_size: -
cdr3_aa: CASSRNIRARGYTF
cdr3_nt: TGCGCCAGCAGCAGGAACATCAGGGCCCGCGGCTACACCTTC

d_call: TRBD1
v_call: TRBV20-1
j_call: TRBJ1-2
clone_size: -
cdr3_aa: CSAGRDSHGYTF
cdr3_nt: TGCAGTGCTGGGAGGGACAGCCATGGCTACACCTTC

d_call: TRBD1
v_call: TRBV6-1
j_call: TRBJ2-2
clone_size: -
cdr3_aa: CASRQGRNTGELFF
cdr3_nt: TGTGCCAGCAGACAGGGGCGGAACACCGGGGAGCTGTTTTTT

d_call: TRBD1
v_call: TRBV25-1
j_call: TRBJ2-5
clone_size: -
cdr3_aa: CASSEGQGALRQETQYF
cdr3_nt: TGTGCCAGCAGTGAGGGACAGGGGGCCCTTAGGCAAGAGACCCAGTACTTC

d_call: -
v_call: TRBV4-2
j_call: TRBJ2-1
clone_size: many
cdr3_aa: CASSQARRSRSNEQFF
cdr3_nt: TGTGCCAGCAGCCAAGCCCGCCGGTCTCGGTCCAATGAGCAGTTCTTC

d_call: -
v_call: TRBV7-9
j_call: TRBJ2-5
clone_size: -
cdr3_aa: CASSLDPSQYF
cdr3_nt: TGTGCCAGCAGCTTAGACCCCTCCCAGTACTTC

d_call: TRBD1
v_call: TRBV12-3/TRBV12-4
j_call: TRBJ1-5
clone_size: -
cdr3_aa: CASSPRTGWRNQPQHF
cdr3_nt: TGTGCCAGCAGTCCCCGGACAGGGTGGCGCAATCAGCCCCAGCATTTT

d_call: -
v_call: TRBV6-2/TRBV6-3
j_call: TRBJ2-1
clone_size: few
cdr3_aa: CASSDEGRRNYNEQFF
cdr3_nt: TGTGCCAGCAGTGACGAGGGCAGACGAAACTACAATGAGCAGTTCTTC

d_call: -
v_call: TRBV12-3/TRBV12-4
j_call: TRBJ1-5
clone_size: many
cdr3_aa: CASRRTGRYQPQHF
cdr3_nt: TGTGCCAGCAGAAGAACAGGGCGGTATCAGCCCCAGCATTTT

d_call: -
v_call: TRBV7-2
j_call: TRBJ1-3
clone_size: many
cdr3_aa: CASTRPGGGNTIYF
cdr3_nt: TGTGCCAGCACCCGGCCCGGTGGAGGAAACACCATATATTTT

d_call: -
v_call: TRBV20-1
j_call: TRBJ1-1
clone_size: few
cdr3_aa: CSASGWTEAFF
cdr3_nt: TGCAGTGCTAGCGGATGGACTGAAGCTTTCTTT

d_call: TRBD2
v_call: TRBV11-2
j_call: TRBJ2-5
clone_size: many
cdr3_aa: CASSLLRSRGGETQYF
cdr3_nt: TGTGCCAGCAGCTTACTCCGTTCGCGGGGGGGAGAGACCCAGTACTTC

d_call: -
v_call: TRBV29-1
j_call: TRBJ2-7
clone_size: -
cdr3_aa: CSALSGVVQYF
cdr3_nt: TGCAGCGCCCTGTCTGGCGTAGTGCAGTACTTC

d_call: TRBD1
v_call: TRBV20-1
j_call: TRBJ1-2
clone_size: -
cdr3_aa: CSAHFDRGRGYTF
cdr3_nt: TGCAGTGCCCACTTCGACAGGGGCAGGGGCTACACCTTC

d_call: TRBD2
v_call: TRBV5-1
j_call: TRBJ2-1
clone_size: many
cdr3_aa: CASSLARLAYYNEQFF
cdr3_nt: TGCGCCAGCAGCTTGGCTCGACTAGCGTACTACAATGAGCAGTTCTTC

d_call: -
v_call: TRBV4-1
j_call: TRBJ2-2
clone_size: few
cdr3_aa: CASSQGLAGTGELFF
cdr3_nt: TGCGCCAGCAGCCAAGGGCTAGCTGGCACCGGGGAGCTGTTTTTT

d_call: -
v_call: TRBV15
j_call: TRBJ2-4
clone_size: few
cdr3_aa: CATSRGDLEAKNIQYF
cdr3_nt: TGTGCCACCAGCAGAGGGGATCTGGAGGCCAAAAACATTCAGTACTTC

d_call: -
v_call: TRBV7-9
j_call: TRBJ1-5
clone_size: -
cdr3_aa: CASSLGTQPQHF
cdr3_nt: TGTGCCAGCAGCTTAGGGACTCAGCCCCAGCATTTT

d_call: TRBD1
v_call: TRBV20-1
j_call: TRBJ1-3
clone_size: -
cdr3_aa: CSARDLTGWSGNTIYF
cdr3_nt: TGCAGTGCTAGAGACTTGACAGGGTGGTCTGGAAACACCATATATTTT

d_call: TRBD1
v_call: TRBV11-2
j_call: TRBJ2-1
clone_size: few
cdr3_aa: CASSFSPGQGFYEQFF
cdr3_nt: TGTGCCAGCAGCTTCTCCCCGGGACAGGGTTTCTATGAGCAGTTCTTC

d_call: -
v_call: TRBV11-2
j_call: TRBJ2-3
clone_size: -
cdr3_aa: CASSLQGLSVRPDTQYF
cdr3_nt: TGTGCCAGCAGCTTACAAGGACTAAGTGTTAGGCCCGATACGCAGTATTTT

d_call: -
v_call: TRBV10-3
j_call: TRBJ2-7
clone_size: few
cdr3_aa: CAISDRNPTSYEQYF
cdr3_nt: TGTGCCATCAGCGACCGCAACCCCACCTCCTACGAGCAGTACTTC

d_call: -
v_call: TRBV3-1
j_call: TRBJ2-3
clone_size: -
cdr3_aa: CASSQESGDPQYF
cdr3_nt: TGTGCCAGCAGCCAAGAATCCGGAGATCCCCAGTATTTT

d_call: -
v_call: TRBV6-2/TRBV6-3
j_call: TRBJ2-7
clone_size: -
cdr3_aa: CASSYTDLVSYEQYF
cdr3_nt: TGTGCCAGCAGTTACACGGACCTAGTCTCCTACGAGCAGTACTTC

d_call: -
v_call: TRBV10-2
j_call: TRBJ1-5
clone_size: few
cdr3_aa: CASSESHIDQPQHF
cdr3_nt: TGCGCCAGCAGTGAGTCCCACATCGATCAGCCCCAGCATTTT

d_call: TRBD2
v_call: TRBV7-9
j_call: TRBJ2-1
clone_size: -
cdr3_aa: CASSPITSGGTNEQFF
cdr3_nt: TGTGCCAGCAGCCCCATAACTAGCGGGGGTACAAATGAGCAGTTCTTC

d_call: -
v_call: TRBV25-1
j_call: TRBJ1-2
clone_size: -
cdr3_aa: CASSGRFGDYGYTF
cdr3_nt: TGTGCCAGCAGTGGGAGATTTGGGGACTATGGCTACACCTTC

d_call: -
v_call: TRBV2
j_call: TRBJ2-3
clone_size: few
cdr3_aa: CASSEWGFGPDTQYF
cdr3_nt: TGTGCCAGCAGTGAATGGGGGTTCGGGCCAGATACGCAGTATTTT

d_call: TRBD1
v_call: TRBV18
j_call: TRBJ1-2
clone_size: -
cdr3_aa: CASSPERQGAGYTF
cdr3_nt: TGTGCCAGCTCACCAGAGAGACAGGGGGCTGGCTACACCTTC